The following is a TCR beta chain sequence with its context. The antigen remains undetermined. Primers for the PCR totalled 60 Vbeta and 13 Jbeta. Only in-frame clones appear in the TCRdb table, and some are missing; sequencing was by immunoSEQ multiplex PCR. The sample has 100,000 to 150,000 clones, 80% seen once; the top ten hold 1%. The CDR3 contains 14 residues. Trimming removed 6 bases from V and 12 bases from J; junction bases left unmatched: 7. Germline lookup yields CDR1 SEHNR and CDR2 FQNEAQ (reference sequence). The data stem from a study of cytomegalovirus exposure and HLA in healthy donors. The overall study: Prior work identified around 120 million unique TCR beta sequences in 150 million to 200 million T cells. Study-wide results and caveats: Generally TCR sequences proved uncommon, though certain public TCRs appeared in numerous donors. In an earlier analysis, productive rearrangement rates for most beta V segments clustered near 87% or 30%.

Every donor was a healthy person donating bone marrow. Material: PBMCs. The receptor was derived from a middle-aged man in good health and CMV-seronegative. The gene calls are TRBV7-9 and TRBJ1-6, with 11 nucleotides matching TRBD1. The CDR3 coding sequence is TGTGCCAGCAGTTGGACAGGGGGCTACGTACCCCTCCACTTT. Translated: CASSWTGGYVPLHF.